Listed below are T cell receptor beta chains from one sample, sequenced in a study of blood T cell repertoires in COVID-19. Measured with immunoSEQ multiplex PCR; TCRdb has only the in-frame clones, and not every one. The table has about 250,000 clones, approximately 80% seen once. Sequencing used PBMCs or T cells enriched from blood (not recorded which). The receptors were sampled from a man aged 40-50 years who had been exposed to COVID-19. CDR3s include the opening cysteine and the closing phenylalanine or tryptophan. A D gene is named only where the DNA matches it firmly. Clone size, where shown, is once, few, many, or a class for clones that have expanded.

abundance: once
d_gene: NA
v_gene: TRBV6-5
j_gene: TRBJ2-7
CDR3aa: CASRDASPGSYEQYF
CDR3nt: TGTGCCAGCAGAGATGCTTCTCCCGGGTCCTACGAGCAGTACTTC

abundance: NA
d_gene: NA
v_gene: TRBV5-1
j_gene: TRBJ1-6
CDR3aa: CASSLQGNSPLHF
CDR3nt: TGCGCCAGCAGCCTACAGGGAAATTCACCCCTCCACTTT

abundance: NA
d_gene: NA
v_gene: TRBV3-1/TRBV3-2
j_gene: TRBJ1-1
CDR3aa: CASSQAGKGLEAFF
CDR3nt: TGTGCCAGCAGCCAAGCTGGAAAGGGACTGGAAGCTTTCTTT

abundance: NA
d_gene: NA
v_gene: TRBV7-6
j_gene: TRBJ1-1
CDR3aa: CASSLAAQAPSEAFF
CDR3nt: TGTGCCAGCAGCTTAGCCGCACAGGCACCCTCTGAAGCTTTCTTT

abundance: NA
d_gene: TRBD1
v_gene: TRBV7-9
j_gene: TRBJ2-5
CDR3aa: CASSPGQYKETQYF
CDR3nt: TGTGCCAGCAGCCCGGGACAGTATAAAGAGACCCAGTACTTC

abundance: NA
d_gene: TRBD1
v_gene: TRBV2
j_gene: TRBJ1-6
CDR3aa: CASSPAARGLSSPLHF
CDR3nt: TGTGCCAGCAGCCCGGCGGCCAGGGGGCTGAGTTCACCCCTCCACTTT

abundance: NA
d_gene: TRBD1
v_gene: TRBV29-1
j_gene: TRBJ1-4
CDR3aa: CSAGTGTAHEKLFF
CDR3nt: TGCAGCGCGGGAACCGGGACAGCGCATGAAAAACTGTTTTTT

abundance: NA
d_gene: TRBD2
v_gene: TRBV30
j_gene: TRBJ2-2
CDR3aa: CAWGGLVTNTGELFF
CDR3nt: TGTGCCTGGGGGGGACTAGTCACGAACACCGGGGAGCTGTTTTTT

abundance: NA
d_gene: NA
v_gene: TRBV5-5
j_gene: TRBJ2-3
CDR3aa: CASSLAGREADTQYF
CDR3nt: TGTGCCAGCAGCTTGGCCGGGAGAGAGGCAGATACGCAGTATTTT

abundance: NA
d_gene: NA
v_gene: TRBV3-1/TRBV3-2
j_gene: TRBJ1-5
CDR3aa: CASSRGELPQHF
CDR3nt: TGTGCCAGCAGCCGGGGGGAGTTGCCCCAGCATTTT

abundance: NA
d_gene: TRBD2
v_gene: TRBV5-1
j_gene: TRBJ2-1
CDR3aa: CASSFGTSEHNEQFF
CDR3nt: TGCGCCAGCAGCTTTGGGACTAGCGAACACAATGAGCAGTTCTTC

abundance: NA
d_gene: NA
v_gene: TRBV30
j_gene: TRBJ1-5
CDR3aa: CAWSVGQLNQPQHF
CDR3nt: TGTGCCTGGAGTGTAGGACAGTTAAATCAGCCCCAGCATTTT

abundance: NA
d_gene: NA
v_gene: TRBV7-7
j_gene: TRBJ1-5
CDR3aa: CASSLFRSNQPQHF
CDR3nt: TGTGCTAGCAGCCTCTTCAGATCCAATCAGCCCCAGCATTTT

abundance: NA
d_gene: NA
v_gene: TRBV5-1
j_gene: TRBJ1-4
CDR3aa: CASSLGAAATNEKLFF
CDR3nt: TGCGCCAGCAGCTTGGGGGCAGCAGCAACTAATGAAAAACTGTTTTTT

abundance: NA
d_gene: NA
v_gene: TRBV12-3/TRBV12-4
j_gene: TRBJ2-1
CDR3aa: CASSTTSIVVF
CDR3nt: TGTGCCAGCAGTACTACTAGTATCGTGGTCTTC

abundance: once
d_gene: TRBD1
v_gene: TRBV6-6
j_gene: TRBJ1-2
CDR3aa: CASSDRGGYGYTF
CDR3nt: TGTGCCAGCAGCGACAGGGGAGGTTATGGCTACACCTTC

abundance: NA
d_gene: NA
v_gene: TRBV5-1
j_gene: TRBJ2-7
CDR3aa: CASSSDSRGEQYF
CDR3nt: TGCGCCAGCAGCTCCGACAGCAGAGGCGAGCAGTACTTC

abundance: NA
d_gene: NA
v_gene: TRBV6-5
j_gene: TRBJ2-1
CDR3aa: CASSLGSSYNEQFF
CDR3nt: TGTGCCAGCAGTCTAGGGAGCTCCTACAATGAGCAGTTCTTC

abundance: NA
d_gene: TRBD2
v_gene: TRBV29-1
j_gene: TRBJ2-7
CDR3aa: CSVEAAGDEQYF
CDR3nt: TGCAGCGTTGAAGCGGCGGGGGACGAGCAGTACTTC

abundance: NA
d_gene: TRBD1
v_gene: TRBV7-6
j_gene: TRBJ1-2
CDR3aa: CASSPYLSGGGGYTF
CDR3nt: TGTGCCAGCAGCCCATATCTTTCAGGGGGCGGTGGCTACACCTTC

abundance: NA
d_gene: NA
v_gene: TRBV19
j_gene: TRBJ2-5
CDR3aa: CASSWGGGETQYF
CDR3nt: TGTGCCAGTAGTTGGGGTGGGGGGGAGACCCAGTACTTC

abundance: once
d_gene: NA
v_gene: TRBV4-1
j_gene: TRBJ2-7
CDR3aa: CASSQGNFDYHSYEQYF
CDR3nt: TGCGCCAGCAGCCAAGGTAATTTTGACTACCACTCCTACGAGCAGTACTTC

abundance: NA
d_gene: NA
v_gene: TRBV7-8
j_gene: TRBJ1-2
CDR3aa: CASSLGGGRGYTF
CDR3nt: TGTGCCAGCAGCTTGGGGGGAGGTAGGGGCTACACCTTC

abundance: NA
d_gene: NA
v_gene: TRBV19
j_gene: TRBJ2-7
CDR3aa: CASSIGLEQYF
CDR3nt: TGTGCCAGTAGTATAGGGCTCGAGCAGTACTTC

abundance: NA
d_gene: NA
v_gene: TRBV7-3
j_gene: TRBJ2-6
CDR3aa: CASSFPGVLSGANVLTF
CDR3nt: TGTGCCAGCAGCTTCCCGGGGGTTCTCTCTGGGGCCAACGTCCTGACTTTC

abundance: NA
d_gene: TRBD1
v_gene: TRBV27
j_gene: TRBJ2-2
CDR3aa: CASRDRGAGELFF
CDR3nt: TGTGCCAGCCGGGACAGGGGGGCCGGGGAGCTGTTTTTT

abundance: NA
d_gene: TRBD2
v_gene: TRBV29-1
j_gene: TRBJ2-1
CDR3aa: CSGGGDTYNEQFF
CDR3nt: TGCAGCGGGGGGGGAGATACCTACAATGAGCAGTTCTTC

abundance: NA
d_gene: NA
v_gene: TRBV5-4
j_gene: TRBJ1-6
CDR3aa: CASSWGVEANSPLHF
CDR3nt: TGTGCCAGCAGCTGGGGGGTGGAAGCAAATTCACCCCTCCACTTT

abundance: NA
d_gene: TRBD1
v_gene: TRBV5-1
j_gene: TRBJ2-7
CDR3aa: CASSGTGGPPYEQYF
CDR3nt: TGCGCCAGCAGCGGAACAGGGGGGCCCCCGTACGAGCAGTACTTC

abundance: once
d_gene: NA
v_gene: TRBV6-6
j_gene: TRBJ1-1
CDR3aa: CASSYNPLDRKAFF
CDR3nt: TGTGCCAGCAGTTACAACCCTCTCGACAGGAAAGCTTTCTTT

abundance: NA
d_gene: TRBD1
v_gene: TRBV10-2
j_gene: TRBJ2-7
CDR3aa: CASSDGTGPYDEQYF
CDR3nt: TGCGCCAGCAGTGACGGGACAGGACCCTACGATGAGCAGTACTTC

abundance: NA
d_gene: TRBD1
v_gene: TRBV2
j_gene: TRBJ1-1
CDR3aa: CASQGVEAFF
CDR3nt: TGTGCCAGTCAGGGGGTTGAAGCTTTCTTT

abundance: few
d_gene: NA
v_gene: TRBV30
j_gene: TRBJ1-1
CDR3aa: CALFRQTNTEAFF
CDR3nt: TGTGCCCTCTTCAGACAGACGAACACTGAAGCTTTCTTT

abundance: NA
d_gene: TRBD1
v_gene: TRBV5-1
j_gene: TRBJ2-1
CDR3aa: CASSPGQIEQFF
CDR3nt: TGCGCCAGCAGCCCGGGACAGATTGAGCAGTTCTTC

abundance: NA
d_gene: TRBD2
v_gene: TRBV5-6
j_gene: TRBJ2-7
CDR3aa: CASSFSSGRYEQYF
CDR3nt: TGTGCCAGCAGCTTTTCCAGCGGGAGATACGAGCAGTACTTC

abundance: NA
d_gene: TRBD2
v_gene: TRBV3-1/TRBV3-2
j_gene: TRBJ2-7
CDR3aa: CASQAGESEQYF
CDR3nt: TGTGCCAGCCAAGCGGGAGAATCCGAGCAGTACTTC

abundance: NA
d_gene: TRBD1
v_gene: TRBV18
j_gene: TRBJ1-5
CDR3aa: CASSPGTANQPQHF
CDR3nt: TGTGCCAGCTCACCAGGGACAGCCAATCAGCCCCAGCATTTT

abundance: NA
d_gene: TRBD1
v_gene: TRBV27
j_gene: TRBJ1-2
CDR3aa: CASGKTPPGDRVWGGYTF
CDR3nt: TGTGCCAGCGGTAAGACCCCCCCGGGGGACAGGGTTTGGGGTGGCTACACCTTC

abundance: NA
d_gene: TRBD2
v_gene: TRBV6-5
j_gene: TRBJ2-7
CDR3aa: CASSSNSGRLTYEQYF
CDR3nt: TGTGCCAGCAGTTCCAATAGCGGGAGGCTCACCTACGAGCAGTACTTC

abundance: NA
d_gene: TRBD2
v_gene: TRBV25-1
j_gene: TRBJ2-2
CDR3aa: CASIPAGTTNTGELFF
CDR3nt: TGTGCCAGCATCCCCGCCGGGACTACGAACACCGGGGAGCTGTTTTTT

abundance: NA
d_gene: NA
v_gene: TRBV7-8
j_gene: TRBJ2-6
CDR3aa: CASSLPGSSGANVLTF
CDR3nt: TGTGCCAGCAGCTTACCGGGGAGCTCTGGGGCCAACGTCCTGACTTTC

abundance: NA
d_gene: TRBD1
v_gene: TRBV10-3
j_gene: TRBJ2-1
CDR3aa: CAISEDRVKFF
CDR3nt: TGTGCCATCAGTGAGGACAGGGTTAAGTTCTTC

abundance: NA
d_gene: TRBD1
v_gene: TRBV16
j_gene: TRBJ1-5
CDR3aa: CASSTKHRGRYQPQHF
CDR3nt: TGTGCCAGCAGCACCAAACACAGGGGGCGATATCAGCCCCAGCATTTT

abundance: NA
d_gene: TRBD2
v_gene: TRBV28
j_gene: TRBJ2-1
CDR3aa: CASSPLSGTRANEQFF
CDR3nt: TGTGCCAGCAGTCCTCTTAGCGGGACCCGGGCCAATGAGCAGTTCTTC

abundance: NA
d_gene: NA
v_gene: TRBV2
j_gene: TRBJ2-2
CDR3aa: CASNYKVGGELFF
CDR3nt: TGTGCCAGCAACTACAAGGTCGGCGGGGAGCTGTTTTTT

abundance: NA
d_gene: NA
v_gene: TRBV30
j_gene: TRBJ2-7
CDR3aa: CAWSKGSPYAEQYF
CDR3nt: TGTGCCTGGAGTAAGGGGTCGCCCTACGCCGAGCAGTACTTC

abundance: NA
d_gene: TRBD1
v_gene: TRBV4-1
j_gene: TRBJ1-1
CDR3aa: CASSQPDRSTEAFF
CDR3nt: TGCGCCAGCAGCCAACCGGACAGGAGTACTGAAGCTTTCTTT

abundance: once
d_gene: NA
v_gene: TRBV5-1
j_gene: TRBJ1-2
CDR3aa: CASSYRVAYGYTF
CDR3nt: TGCGCCAGCAGTTACAGGGTTGCCTATGGCTACACCTTC

abundance: NA
d_gene: NA
v_gene: TRBV28
j_gene: TRBJ1-1
CDR3aa: CASSLAEGRQAFF
CDR3nt: TGTGCCAGCAGTTTAGCTGAGGGTCGACAAGCTTTCTTT

abundance: NA
d_gene: NA
v_gene: TRBV5-5
j_gene: TRBJ1-2
CDR3aa: CASSRDRTNYGYTF
CDR3nt: TGTGCCAGCAGCCGTGACAGGACTAACTATGGCTACACCTTC

abundance: NA
d_gene: NA
v_gene: TRBV11-2
j_gene: TRBJ2-1
CDR3aa: CASSLGLARHEQFF
CDR3nt: TGTGCCAGCAGCTTAGGGCTAGCTAGGCATGAGCAGTTCTTC

abundance: NA
d_gene: TRBD1
v_gene: TRBV3-1/TRBV3-2
j_gene: TRBJ2-5
CDR3aa: CASSQARGQGDF
CDR3nt: TGTGCCAGCAGCCAAGCGAGAGGACAGGGGGACTTC

abundance: NA
d_gene: NA
v_gene: TRBV19
j_gene: TRBJ2-7
CDR3aa: CASSHRDSYEQYF
CDR3nt: TGTGCCAGTAGTCACCGGGACTCCTACGAGCAGTACTTC

abundance: NA
d_gene: NA
v_gene: TRBV5-1
j_gene: TRBJ2-1
CDR3aa: CASTGGAYNEQFF
CDR3nt: TGCGCCAGCACCGGAGGTGCCTACAATGAGCAGTTCTTC

abundance: once
d_gene: NA
v_gene: TRBV6-5
j_gene: TRBJ1-1
CDR3aa: CGIGRNTEAFF
CDR3nt: TGTGGCATAGGGAGAAACACTGAAGCTTTCTTT

abundance: NA
d_gene: TRBD1
v_gene: TRBV5-5
j_gene: TRBJ1-1
CDR3aa: CASSPLDRGTEAFF
CDR3nt: TGTGCCAGCAGCCCATTGGACAGGGGGACTGAAGCTTTCTTT

abundance: NA
d_gene: NA
v_gene: TRBV5-3
j_gene: TRBJ2-7
CDR3aa: CARARGSSYEQYF
CDR3nt: TGTGCCAGGGCTCGGGGGAGCTCCTACGAGCAGTACTTC

abundance: NA
d_gene: NA
v_gene: TRBV19
j_gene: TRBJ1-5
CDR3aa: CASSIPDWAQPQHF
CDR3nt: TGTGCCAGTAGTATACCGGACTGGGCTCAGCCCCAGCATTTT

abundance: NA
d_gene: NA
v_gene: TRBV23-1
j_gene: TRBJ2-7
CDR3aa: CASGDRITYEQYF
CDR3nt: TGCGCCAGCGGAGACCGAATCACCTACGAGCAGTACTTC